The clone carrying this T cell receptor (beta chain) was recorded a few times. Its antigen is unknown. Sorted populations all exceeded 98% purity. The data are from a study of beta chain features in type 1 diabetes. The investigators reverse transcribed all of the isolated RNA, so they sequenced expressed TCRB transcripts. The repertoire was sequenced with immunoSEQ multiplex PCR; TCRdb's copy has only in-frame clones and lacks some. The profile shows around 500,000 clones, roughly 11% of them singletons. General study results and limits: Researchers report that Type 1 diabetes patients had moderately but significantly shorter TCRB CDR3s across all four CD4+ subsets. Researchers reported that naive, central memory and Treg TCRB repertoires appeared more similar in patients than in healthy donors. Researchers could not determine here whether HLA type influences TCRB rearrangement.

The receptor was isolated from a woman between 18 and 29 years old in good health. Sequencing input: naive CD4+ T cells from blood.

The CDR3 region has the DNA TGTGCCAGCTCTATTGGACAGGGTTTGGAGACCCAGTACTTC. It translates to CASSIGQGLETQYF. The chain uses TRBV7-2 and TRBJ2-5; 8 bases line up with TRBD1. Losses at the gene ends were 8 bases for V and 5 bases for J; bases not matched to a gene: 10. The CDR3 runs 14 residues. Germline V gives CDR1 SGHTA, CDR2 FQGNSA. Based on the CDR3 plus reference TRBV7-2 and TRBJ2-5, the full variable domain is GAGVSQSPSNKVTEKGKDVELRCDPISGHTALYWYRQSLGQGLEFLIYFQGNSAPDKSGLPSDRFSAERTGGSVSTLTIQRTQQEDSAVYLCASSIGQGLETQYFGPGTRLLVL.